This paragraph reports one T cell receptor beta chain. Here immunoSEQ multiplex PCR was the method, and the copy in TCRdb shows in-frame clones only, minus some. The data show around 60,000 clones, 85% to 90% seen once. There are 14 residues in the CDR3. V lost 7 bases to trimming and J lost 3 bases; unmatched junction nucleotides: 8. The germline CDR1 and CDR2 sequences are MNHEY and SVGAGI. The sample originates from a study of T cell responses to AZD1222 COVID-19 vaccine. The chain is built from TRBV6-5 and TRBJ2-7; the match to TRBD1 covers 8 bases. This TCR was sampled from an adult in good health. Source: peripheral blood, taken on day 0 of AZD1222 vaccination. In DNA, the CDR3 is TGTGCCAGCAAACACGGACAGGGAGACTACGAGCAGTACTTC. This codes for CASKHGQGDYEQYF.